The source of this T cell receptor (beta chain) is a study of blood T cell repertoires in COVID-19. On the study more broadly: Acute-phase and convalescent COVID-19 samples originated in the United States, Italy and Spain. Nucleic acid was either cDNA or gDNA, and it came from T cells, B-cell-depleted T cells, or PBMCs.

Original processing methods: Cell counts per sample came from amplifying reference gene primers. Sequenced by immunoSEQ multiplex PCR; TCRdb stores in-frame clones only, minus some. For V, J and clone size, that table is used; D and trimming come from the DNA. The table lists about 220,000 clones, less than 90% of them singletons. CDR1 and CDR2 from the germline V gene are SGHDT and YYEEEE. The J segment lost 3 bases and the V segment lost 2 bases, leaving 5 bases of the junction unmatched. The CDR3 covers 15 residues. This receptor was taken from a man aged 25 to 40 with active or convalescent COVID-19. Sequenced material: peripheral blood. The chain has TRBV5-6 and TRBJ2-7; 10 bases match TRBD1. In nucleotides, the CDR3 is TGTGCCAGCAGCTTCGGGGACAGGGGATTCTACGAGCAGTACTTC. It encodes CASSFGDRGFYEQYF.